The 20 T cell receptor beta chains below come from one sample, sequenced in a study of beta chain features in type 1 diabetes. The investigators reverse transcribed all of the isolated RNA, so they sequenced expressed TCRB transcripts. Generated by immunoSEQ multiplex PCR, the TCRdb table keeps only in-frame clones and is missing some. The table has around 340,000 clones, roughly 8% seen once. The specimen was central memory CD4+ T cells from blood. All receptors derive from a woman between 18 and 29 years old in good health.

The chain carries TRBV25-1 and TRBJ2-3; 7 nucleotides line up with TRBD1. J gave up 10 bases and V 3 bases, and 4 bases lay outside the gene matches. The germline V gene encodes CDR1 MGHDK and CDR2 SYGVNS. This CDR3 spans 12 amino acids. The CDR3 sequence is CASSDGQEPQYF. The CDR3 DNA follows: TGTGCCAGCAGTGATGGACAGGAACCGCAGTATTTT.

CDR3 DNA: TGCAGTGCTCACTATGGGGGACCTCAGTTCTTC. It yields the protein CSAHYGGPQFF. This sequence joins TRBV20-1 and TRBJ2-1; D possibly uses TRBD1 or TRBD2 (5 bases each). CDR1 and CDR2 from the germline V gene are DFQATT and SNEGSKA (reference sequence). The CDR3 totals 11 residues. V was trimmed by 5 bases and J by 13 bases, leaving 15 bases between them.

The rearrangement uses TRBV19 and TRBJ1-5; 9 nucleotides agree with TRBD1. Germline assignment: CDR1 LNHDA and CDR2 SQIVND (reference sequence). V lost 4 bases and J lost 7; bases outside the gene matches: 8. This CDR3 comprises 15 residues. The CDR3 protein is CASSTSQGAVQPQHF. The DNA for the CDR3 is TGTGCCAGTAGTACCTCACAGGGGGCCGTGCAGCCCCAGCATTTT.

For the CDR3, the DNA is TGTGCCAGCGTCAGGAGAGGCTGGGGGACTAGCGGCCCCTACGAGCAGTACTTC. Amino acids: CASVRRGWGTSGPYEQYF. V usage is TRBV28 and J usage is TRBJ2-7, with 11 bases matching TRBD2. The CDR3 extends over 18 amino acids. Germline V gene sequence: CDR1 MDHEN, CDR2 SYDVKM. The junction had 17 bases not matched to a gene; V was cut back by 8 bases and J by 2 bases.

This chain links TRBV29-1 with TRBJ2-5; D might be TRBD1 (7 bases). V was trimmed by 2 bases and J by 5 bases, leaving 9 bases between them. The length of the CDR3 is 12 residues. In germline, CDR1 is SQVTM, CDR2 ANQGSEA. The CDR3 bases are TGCAGCGTTGAATCAGGGGGGGAGACCCAGTACTTC. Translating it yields CSVESGGETQYF.

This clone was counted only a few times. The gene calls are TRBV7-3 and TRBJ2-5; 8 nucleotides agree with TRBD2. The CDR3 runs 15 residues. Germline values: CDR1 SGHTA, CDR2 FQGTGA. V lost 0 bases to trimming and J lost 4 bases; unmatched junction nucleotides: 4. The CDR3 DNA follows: TGTGCCAGCAGCTTAACGAGCGGGAGTGGAGAGACCCAGTACTTC. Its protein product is CASSLTSGSGETQYF. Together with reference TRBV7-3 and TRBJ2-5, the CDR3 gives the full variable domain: GAGVSQTPSNKVTEKGKYVELRCDPISGHTALYWYRQSLGQGPEFLIYFQGTGAADDSGLPNDRFFAVRPEGSVSTLKIQRTERGDSAVYLCASSLTSGSGETQYFGPGTRLLVL.

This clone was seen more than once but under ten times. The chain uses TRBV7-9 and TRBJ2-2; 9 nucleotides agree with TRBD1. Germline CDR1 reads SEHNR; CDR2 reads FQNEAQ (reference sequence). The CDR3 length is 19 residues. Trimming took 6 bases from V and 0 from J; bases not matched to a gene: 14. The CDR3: CASSTRGLQGAPNTGELFF. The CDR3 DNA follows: TGTGCCAGCAGTACAAGGGGTTTACAGGGGGCCCCGAACACCGGGGAGCTGTTTTTT. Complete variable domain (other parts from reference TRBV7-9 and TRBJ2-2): DTGVSQNPRHKITKRGQNVTFRCDPISEHNRLYWYRQTLGQGPEFLTYFQNEAQLEKSRLLSDRFSAERPKGSFSTLEIQRTEQGDSAMYLCASSTRGLQGAPNTGELFFGEGSRLTVL.

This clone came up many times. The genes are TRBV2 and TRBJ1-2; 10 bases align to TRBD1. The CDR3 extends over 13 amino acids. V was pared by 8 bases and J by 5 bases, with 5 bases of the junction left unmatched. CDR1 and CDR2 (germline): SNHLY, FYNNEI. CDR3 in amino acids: CASATGGPYGYTF. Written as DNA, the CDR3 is TGTGCCAGCGCGACAGGGGGCCCATATGGCTACACCTTC.

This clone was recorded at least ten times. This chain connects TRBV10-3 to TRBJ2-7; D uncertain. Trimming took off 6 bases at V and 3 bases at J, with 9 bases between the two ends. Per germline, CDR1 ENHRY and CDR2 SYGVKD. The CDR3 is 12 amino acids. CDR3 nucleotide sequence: TGTGCCATCAGCGAGGTCGGCTACGAGCAGTACTTC. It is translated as CAISEVGYEQYF.

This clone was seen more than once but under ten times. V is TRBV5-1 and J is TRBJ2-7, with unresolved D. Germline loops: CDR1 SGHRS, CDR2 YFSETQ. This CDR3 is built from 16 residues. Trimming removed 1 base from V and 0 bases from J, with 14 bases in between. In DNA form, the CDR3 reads TGCGCCAGCAGCTTGACAACGGCCCGGAGCTCCTACGAGCAGTACTTC. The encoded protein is CASSLTTARSSYEQYF.

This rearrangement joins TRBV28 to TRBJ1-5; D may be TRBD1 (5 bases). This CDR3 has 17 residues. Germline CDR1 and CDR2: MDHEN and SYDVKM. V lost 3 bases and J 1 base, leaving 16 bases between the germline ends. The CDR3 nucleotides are TGTGCCAGCAGTTTTGTCTCGGGTCGGGGGAGCAATCAGCCCCAGCATTTT. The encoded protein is CASSFVSGRGSNQPQHF.

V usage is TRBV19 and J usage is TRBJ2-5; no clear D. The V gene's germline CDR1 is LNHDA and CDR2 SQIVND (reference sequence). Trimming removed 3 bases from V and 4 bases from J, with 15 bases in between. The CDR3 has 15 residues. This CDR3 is CASSISPKFGETQYF. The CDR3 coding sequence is TGTGCCAGTAGTATTTCCCCTAAGTTCGGAGAGACCCAGTACTTC.

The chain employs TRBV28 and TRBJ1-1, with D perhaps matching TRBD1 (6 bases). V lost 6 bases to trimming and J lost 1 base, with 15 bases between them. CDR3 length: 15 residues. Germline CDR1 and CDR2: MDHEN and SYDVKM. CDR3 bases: TGTGCCAGCAGACCCTGGGGGCGAGGGAACACTGAAGCTTTCTTT. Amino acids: CASRPWGRGNTEAFF.

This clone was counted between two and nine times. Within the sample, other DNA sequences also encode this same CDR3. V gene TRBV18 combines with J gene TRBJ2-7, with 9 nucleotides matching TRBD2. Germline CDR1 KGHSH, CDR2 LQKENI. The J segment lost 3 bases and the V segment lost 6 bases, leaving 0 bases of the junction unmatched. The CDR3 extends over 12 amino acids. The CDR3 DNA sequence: TGTGCCAGCTCGCGGGGGGGCTACGAGCAGTACTTC. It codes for CASSRGGYEQYF.

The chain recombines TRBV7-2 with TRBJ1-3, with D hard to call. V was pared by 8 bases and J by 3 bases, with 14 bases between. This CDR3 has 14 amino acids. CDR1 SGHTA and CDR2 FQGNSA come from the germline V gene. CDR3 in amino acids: CASRILGSGNTIYF. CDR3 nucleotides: TGTGCCAGCCGCATTCTGGGCAGTGGAAACACCATATATTTT.

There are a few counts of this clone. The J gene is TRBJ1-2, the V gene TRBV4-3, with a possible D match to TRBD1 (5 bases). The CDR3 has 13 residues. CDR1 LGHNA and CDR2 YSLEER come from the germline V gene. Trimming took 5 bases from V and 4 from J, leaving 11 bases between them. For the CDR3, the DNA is TGCGCCAGCAGCTCCCAGGGCACCTATGGCTACACCTTC. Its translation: CASSSQGTYGYTF.

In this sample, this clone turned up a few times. The CDR3 protein is CASRRQQGANYGYTF. CDR3 nucleotide sequence: TGTGCCAGCAGACGCCAACAGGGAGCTAACTATGGCTACACCTTC. V usage is TRBV6-5 and J usage is TRBJ1-2, with D possibly TRBD1 on 6 matching bases. V shed 6 bases and J shed 0 bases, with 14 bases lying between them. The germline V gene encodes CDR1 MNHEY and CDR2 SVGAGI. This CDR3 is built from 15 residues.

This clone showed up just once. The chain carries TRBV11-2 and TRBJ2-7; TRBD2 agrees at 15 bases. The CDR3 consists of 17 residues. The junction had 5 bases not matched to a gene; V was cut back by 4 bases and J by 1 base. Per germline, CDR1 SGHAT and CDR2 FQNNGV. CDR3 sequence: CASSSGLAGGWSYEQYF. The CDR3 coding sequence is TGTGCCAGCAGCTCGGGACTAGCGGGAGGTTGGTCCTACGAGCAGTACTTC.

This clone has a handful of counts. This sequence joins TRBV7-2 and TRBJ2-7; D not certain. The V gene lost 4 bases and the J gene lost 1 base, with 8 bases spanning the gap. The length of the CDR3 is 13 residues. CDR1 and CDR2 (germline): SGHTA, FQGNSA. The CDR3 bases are TGTGCCAGCAGCTCCCGGAGATCCTACGAGCAGTACTTC. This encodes CASSSRRSYEQYF.

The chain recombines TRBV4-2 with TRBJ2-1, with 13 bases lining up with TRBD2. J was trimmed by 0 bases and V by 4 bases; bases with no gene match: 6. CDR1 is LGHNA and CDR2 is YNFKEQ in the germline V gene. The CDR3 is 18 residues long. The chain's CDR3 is CASSRGLAGLRSYNEQFF. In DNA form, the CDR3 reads TGTGCCAGCAGCCGGGGACTAGCGGGATTACGCTCCTACAATGAGCAGTTCTTC.